Shown below are 14 T cell receptor beta chains from a single sample sequenced in a study of blood T cell repertoires in COVID-19. The table came from immunoSEQ multiplex PCR; TCRdb's copy has only in-frame clones and leaves some out. The repertoire holds some 140,000 clones, with 70% to 85% as singletons. The sequencing input was peripheral blood. The source of these receptors is a woman in her fifties or sixties with acute or convalescent COVID-19.

V and J are TRBV7-2 and TRBJ1-2, with 9 bases matching TRBD1. CDR3 size: 15 residues. The J segment lost 3 bases and the V segment lost 4 bases, leaving 6 bases of the junction unmatched. Germline V lookup: CDR1 SGHTA, CDR2 FQGNSA. The CDR3, as DNA: TGTGCCAGCAGCTCGGGACAGGGCGGGTACTATGGCTACACCTTC. Translating it yields CASSSGQGGYYGYTF.

The V and J genes are TRBV7-2 and TRBJ1-5; D remains ambiguous. Germline values: CDR1 SGHTA, CDR2 FQGNSA. V lost 4 bases to trimming and J lost 3 bases, with 10 bases between them. The CDR3 is made up of 14 amino acids. CDR3 residues: CASSSQHLNQPQHF. Here the CDR3 DNA reads TGTGCCAGCAGCTCACAGCACCTCAATCAGCCCCAGCATTTT.

The rearrangement joins TRBV11-2 to TRBJ1-1, with D unresolved. V was cut by 5 bases and J by 4 bases, with 14 bases left in between. This CDR3 spans 14 amino acids. Germline V CDR1 and CDR2: SGHAT, FQNNGV. The CDR3 DNA is TGTGCCAGCAGCCCCCCCGGGGTTGGCACTGAAGCTTTCTTT. Protein sequence: CASSPPGVGTEAFF. The variable domain in full, with the rest retrieved from reference TRBV11-2 and TRBJ1-1, is EAGVAQSPRYKIIEKRQSVAFWCNPISGHATLYWYQQILGQGPKLLIQFQNNGVVDDSQLPKDRFSAERLKGVDSTLKIQPAKLEDSAVYLCASSPPGVGTEAFFGQGTRLTVV.

The chain combines TRBV7-2 with TRBJ2-7, with D possibly TRBD1 on 8 matching bases. The V end was cut by 5 bases, the J end by 0 bases, with 14 bases between. This CDR3 comprises 15 residues. Germline CDR1 SGHTA, CDR2 FQGNSA. The CDR3 DNA reads TGTGCCAGCAGCGTCACAGGGGGGGGCTCCTACGAGCAGTACGTC. It yields the protein CASSVTGGGSYEQYV.

The gene calls are TRBV5-6 and TRBJ1-6, with D tentatively TRBD1 (6 bases). The CDR3 has 16 residues. CDR1 and CDR2 from the germline V gene are SGHDT and YYEEEE. V gave up 4 bases and J gave up 5 bases, with 16 bases separating them. In nucleotides, the CDR3 is TGTGCCAGCAGCACCTACAGGGTGCAGAATAATTCACCCCTCCACTTT. Translating it yields CASSTYRVQNNSPLHF.

This clone was detected only a few times. V and J are TRBV19 and TRBJ1-1, with 9 nucleotides matching TRBD1. The CDR3 sequence is 13 residues long. The germline V gene encodes CDR1 LNHDA and CDR2 SQIVND (reference sequence). Losses at the gene ends were 6 bases for V and 4 bases for J; bases not matched to a gene: 3. This CDR3 is CASRPTGGTEAFF. CDR3 nucleotides: TGTGCCAGTAGGCCGACAGGGGGCACTGAAGCTTTCTTT.

This chain connects TRBV30 to TRBJ2-7, with D possibly TRBD1 on 5 matching bases. Trimming stripped 1 base from V and 1 base from J, with 8 bases between. The CDR3 has 13 residues. Looked up from germline, CDR1 is GTSNPN and CDR2 is SVGIG (reference sequence). The CDR3 nucleotides are TGTGCCTGGAGTGCGACAGATTCCTACGAGCAGTACTTC. Translating gives CAWSATDSYEQYF.

The gene calls are TRBV21-1 and TRBJ1-2. TRBV21-1 is a documented pseudogene. CDR3 length: 17 amino acids. In nucleotides, the CDR3 is TGTGCCAGCAGAGACTGGGTCCTCATAAACAATAACTATGGCTACACCTTC. Translated, it gives CASRDWVLINNNYGYTF.

The V gene is TRBV27, the J gene TRBJ1-5; 8 nucleotides align to TRBD1. Trimming at V came to 7 bases and at J to 7 bases, leaving 9 bases not matched to a gene. The CDR3 length is 14 residues. Germline V gene data show CDR1 as MNHEY and CDR2 as SMNVEV (reference sequence). The CDR3 loop reads CASKTGAGPQPQHF. For the CDR3, the DNA is TGTGCCAGCAAGACAGGGGCTGGTCCCCAGCCCCAGCATTTT.

This chain links TRBV30 with TRBJ1-5; D may be TRBD1 (6 bases). Germline-derived CDR1 and CDR2 are GTSNPN and SVGIG (reference sequence). Trimming shortened V by 5 bases and J by 2 bases, and 10 bases separated the two germline ends. The CDR3 covers 13 residues. The CDR3 DNA follows: TGTGCCTGGGCCCGACAGGGCAATCAGCCCCAGCATTTT. Its translation: CAWARQGNQPQHF.

The chain is built from TRBV2 and TRBJ1-6; D is ambiguous. Trimming removed 0 bases from V and 0 bases from J, with 15 bases in between. The germline CDR1 and CDR2 sequences are SNHLY and FYNNEI. The CDR3 consists of 19 residues. The CDR3: CASSEALQRRSSYNSPLHF. The CDR3 nucleotides read TGTGCCAGCAGTGAAGCGCTGCAGAGAAGGAGCTCCTATAATTCACCCCTCCACTTT.

V and J are TRBV5-1 and TRBJ1-4; TRBD1 matches 7 bases. V lost 4 bases to trimming and J lost 4 bases; unmatched junction nucleotides: 4. Germline-derived CDR1 and CDR2 are SGHRS and YFSETQ. The CDR3 totals 14 residues. Written as DNA, the CDR3 is TGCGCCAGCAGCGGAGGGACAGTTAATGAAAAACTGTTTTTT. Translation gives CASSGGTVNEKLFF.

The chain recombines TRBV7-8 with TRBJ1-6; D might be TRBD1 (6 bases). The germline V gene has CDR1 SGHVS and CDR2 FQNEAQ. V dropped 2 bases and J dropped 14 bases, with 16 bases sitting between them. The CDR3 consists of 14 residues. DNA of the CDR3: TGTGCCAGCAGCTTATCTGGGGGCAATAGGGCCCTCCACTTT. Translated, it gives CASSLSGGNRALHF. Combining the CDR3 with reference TRBV7-8 and TRBJ1-6 gives the whole variable domain GAGVSQSPRYKVAKRGQDVALRCDPISGHVSLFWYQQALGQGPEFLTYFQNEAQLDKSGLPSDRFFAERPEGSVSTLKIQRTQQEDSAVYLCASSLSGGNRALHFGNGTRLTVT.

The chain has TRBV6-5 and TRBJ1-1, with D hard to call. Germline CDR1 reads MNHEY; CDR2 reads SVGAGI. The V and J ends lost 2 bases and 2 bases respectively, with 9 bases between them. The CDR3 is 14 residues long. The CDR3 nucleotides read TGTGCCAGCAGTTACGGTGGCCCCAACACTGAAGCTTTCTTT. It codes for CASSYGGPNTEAFF.